This entry lists 14 T cell receptor beta chains sequenced from one sample in a study of post-analysis software for immune sequencing data. Antigens for these TCRs are unknown. Study-level findings and limits: TRBV5-6, TRBV5-1 and TRBV20-1 were among about 5 TRBV segments more frequent in patients than controls.

Unique-molecular-identifier-tagged TCR beta cDNA libraries were used. TCRdb passed the PCR reads through MiXCR, listing each CDR3 protein once. The sample carries hundreds of thousands of distinct CDR3 sequences, around 53% recorded once. Specimen: blood. The receptors shown here come from a girl under 18 with multiple sclerosis.

The genes are TRBV6-2 or TRBV6-3 and TRBJ2-7; D is perhaps TRBD2 (5 bases). Trimming cost V 2 bases and J 2 bases, with 19 bases left between them. There are 17 residues in the CDR3. Looked up from germline, CDR1 is MNHEY and CDR2 is SVGEGT. The CDR3 DNA reads TGTGCCAGCAGTTACAATCAGGTGGAGGATAAAACCTACGAGCAGTACTTC. Amino acid sequence: CASSYNQVEDKTYEQYF.

This clonotype was detected only a few times. The rearrangement uses TRBV25-1 and TRBJ2-7; D is perhaps TRBD1 (5 bases). Trimming stripped 5 bases from V and 6 bases from J, with 11 bases between. There are 12 residues in the CDR3. Germline CDR1 and CDR2: MGHDK and SYGVNS. The CDR3 region has the DNA TGTGCCAGCAGTTCCCAGGGTGTCGAGCAGTACTTC. This encodes CASSSQGVEQYF.

This chain uses TRBV7-2 with TRBJ2-1; TRBD2 might be the D (6 bases). There are 16 residues in the CDR3. Per germline, CDR1 SGHTA and CDR2 FQGNSA. V lost 1 base, J lost 6 bases, and 16 bases lay in between. The CDR3 coding sequence is TGTGCCAGCAGCTTAGACCCCGGGGGTCTCACCAATGAGCAGTTCTTC. This sequence encodes CASSLDPGGLTNEQFF.

Many counts were recorded for this clonotype. CDR3 coding DNA: TGTGCCAGCAGCCCCGGGGGACCCTACGAGCAGTACTTC. Protein product: CASSPGGPYEQYF. The V and J genes are TRBV12-3 or TRBV12-4 and TRBJ2-7; possibly TRBD2 for D (6 bases). V was cut by 6 bases and J by 2 bases, with 11 bases left in between. The CDR3 is 13 residues long.

The J gene is TRBJ2-3, the V gene TRBV7-8; 10 bases fit TRBD2. V shed 5 bases, J shed 0 bases, and the junction held 5 bases outside the gene matches. Germline loops: CDR1 SGHVS, CDR2 FQNEAQ. CDR3 length: 16 residues. CDR3 DNA: TGTGCCAGCAGCCTCCGGACTAGCGGTAGCACAGATACGCAGTATTTT. It is translated as CASSLRTSGSTDTQYF.

The J gene is TRBJ1-2, the V gene TRBV2; D not resolved. The CDR3 spans 14 residues. Germline-derived CDR1 and CDR2 are SNHLY and FYNNEI. V lost 7 bases, J lost 4 bases, and 16 bases lay in between. The DNA of the CDR3 is TGTGCCAGCACTGAGCCGGGATGGAGCTATGGCTACACCTTC. Its protein product is CASTEPGWSYGYTF.

This clonotype was seen more than once but under ten times. This chain uses TRBV29-1 with TRBJ2-1, with 9 bases identical to TRBD1. This CDR3 is built from 14 residues. Trimming took 4 bases from V and 5 from J; bases not matched to a gene: 6. CDR1 is SQVTM and CDR2 is ANQGSEA in the germline V gene. The CDR3 here is CSVAVDRGHNEQFF. CDR3 bases: TGCAGCGTTGCGGTGGACAGGGGACACAATGAGCAGTTCTTC.

CDR3 loop: CASTISVMGAGAGYEQYF. CDR3 nucleotides: TGTGCCAGCACCATATCAGTTATGGGAGCCGGCGCTGGCTACGAGCAGTACTTC. The chain employs TRBV6-1 and TRBJ2-7; perhaps TRBD2 as D (5 bases). This CDR3 has 18 residues. The germline CDR1 and CDR2 sequences are MNHNS and SASEGT. The V end was cut by 7 bases, the J end by 3 bases, with 28 bases between.

The chain uses TRBV29-1 and TRBJ2-5; D may correspond to TRBD1 or TRBD2 (5 bases each). The DNA end is more similar to TRBJ2-7, so the J call may be wrong. This CDR3 has 14 amino acids. Germline V lookup: CDR1 SQVTM, CDR2 ANQGSEA. The CDR3 sequence: CSVPGPRMGTEQYF. CDR3 bases: TGCAGCGTCCCCGGGCCCAGGATGGGGACCGAGCAGTACTTC.

The chain is built from TRBV15 and TRBJ2-3; D remains ambiguous. The V and J ends lost 3 bases and 3 bases respectively, with 13 bases between them. CDR1 and CDR2 from the germline V gene are LNHNV and YYDKDF (reference sequence). The CDR3 has 15 amino acids. CDR3 protein: CATSSPGPGTDTQYF. CDR3 DNA sequence: TGTGCCACCAGCAGCCCCGGACCTGGGACAGATACGCAGTATTTT.

This clonotype was recorded once. The rearrangement joins TRBV6-6 to TRBJ1-4; D is uncertain. CDR3 size: 15 residues. CDR1 is MNHNY and CDR2 is SVGAGI in the germline V gene (reference sequence). The ends were cut back, 8 bases at V and 0 bases at J, with 13 bases in the middle. The CDR3 spells CASGWGFTTNEKLFF. CDR3 in DNA: TGTGCCAGCGGATGGGGATTCACAACTAATGAAAAACTGTTTTTT.

The chain links TRBV5-1 to TRBJ2-1; D is undetermined. From germline, CDR1 is SGHRS and CDR2 YFSETQ. Trimming took off 0 bases at V and 4 bases at J, with 8 bases between the two ends. This CDR3 is 14 amino acids long. The CDR3 reads CASSLGDKYNEQFF. The CDR3 nucleotides read TGCGCCAGCAGCTTGGGCGACAAGTACAATGAGCAGTTCTTC.

The CDR3 region has the DNA TGCAGTGCTAGTACTACTAGCGTAGACGCCTACGAGCAGTACTTC. It translates to CSASTTSVDAYEQYF. The chain joins TRBV20-1 to TRBJ2-7; 7 bases are shared with TRBD2. Germline V gene sequence: CDR1 DFQATT, CDR2 SNEGSKA (reference sequence). Trimming cost V 3 bases and J 2 bases; bases outside gene matches: 10. This CDR3 contains 15 residues.

This chain links TRBV12-3 or TRBV12-4 with TRBJ1-2; TRBD1 might be the D (5 bases). This CDR3 has 16 amino acids. V lost 3 bases to trimming and J lost 6 bases, with 20 bases between them. CDR3 sequence (DNA): TGTGCCAGCAGTTTGGGGCAGGGTATCCCTCCCGATGGCTACACCTTC. Protein sequence: CASSLGQGIPPDGYTF.